Listed here are 30 T cell receptor beta chains from one sample, sequenced in a study of T-cell reconstitution after alpha-beta-depleted transplantation in children. Unique molecular identifiers tagged the TCRbeta library. TCRdb re-derived calls from the PCR reads in MiXCR, one entry per CDR3 protein. The repertoire holds 500,000 or so distinct CDR3 sequences, approximately 32% seen once, with around 2.3% in the top ten. This specimen consisted of PBMCs from the stem cell graft donor, obtained from the stem cell graft. These TCRs come from a human donor who donated a stem cell graft to a child with aplastic anemia.

The CDR3 spells CASSLGPVHDYGYTF. CDR3 sequence (DNA): TGCGCCAGCAGCTTGGGCCCCGTTCACGACTATGGCTACACCTTC. The genes are TRBV5-1 and TRBJ1-2; D is ambiguous. This CDR3 contains 15 residues. V was cut by 0 bases and J by 3 bases, with 12 bases left in between. Germline CDR1 reads SGHRS; CDR2 reads YFSETQ.

The chain links TRBV29-1 to TRBJ2-7; 7 nucleotides match TRBD1. V dropped 7 bases and J dropped 3; count of bases not matched to a gene: 3. Looked up from germline, CDR1 is SQVTM and CDR2 is ANQGSEA. The CDR3 is 11 amino acids. The CDR3 DNA reads as TGCAGCGGTTGGACAGGCTACGAGCAGTACTTC. Amino acids: CSGWTGYEQYF.

This clonotype has a handful of counts. The chain is built from TRBV20-1 and TRBJ2-7, with D possibly TRBD1 on 6 matching bases. V shed 1 base and J shed 3 bases, with 10 bases lying between them. The germline V gene has CDR1 DFQATT and CDR2 SNEGSKA (reference sequence). The CDR3 sequence is 13 residues long. CDR3 sequence reads: CSARAPDSYEQYV. The CDR3, as DNA: TGCAGTGCTAGAGCCCCGGACAGCTACGAGCAGTACGTC.

The chain employs TRBV11-1 and TRBJ2-2; D ambiguous. The CDR3 is made up of 18 amino acids. V dropped 3 bases and J dropped 2 bases, with 19 bases sitting between them. CDR1 SGHAT and CDR2 FQDESV come from the germline V gene (reference sequence). The CDR3 DNA is TGTGCCAGCAGCTTTCGCGTGGGGTCCCCGACAAACACCGGGGAGCTGTTTTTT. Translated, it gives CASSFRVGSPTNTGELFF.

This clonotype was seen more than once but under ten times. J is TRBJ1-5 and V is TRBV6-2 or TRBV6-3; 7 bases are a match to TRBD1. The germline V gene has CDR1 MNHEY and CDR2 SVGEGT. The V gene end was trimmed by 2 bases and the J gene end by 2 bases; junction bases not matched to a gene: 3. The CDR3 has 15 amino acids. The CDR3 nucleotides read TGTGCCAGCAGTTACACAGGGGTGGGCAATCAGCCCCAGCATTTT. This encodes CASSYTGVGNQPQHF.

CDR3 sequence reads: CASSFGGQWGTDTQYF. The CDR3 nucleotides are TGTGCCAGCAGTTTTGGCGGGCAATGGGGCACAGATACGCAGTATTTT. V usage is TRBV12-3 or TRBV12-4 and J usage is TRBJ2-3, with a possible D match to TRBD2 (5 bases). V gave up 3 bases and J gave up 1 base, with 14 bases separating them. The CDR3 length is 16 residues.

V and J are TRBV5-1 and TRBJ2-2; 8 bases agree with TRBD1. The CDR3 length is 16 residues. Germline V gene lookup returns CDR1 SGHRS and CDR2 YFSETQ. After removal of 3 bases from V and 3 bases from J, the junction contained 7 bases not matched to a gene. The chain's CDR3 is CASSSAPQGDTGELFF. DNA for the CDR3: TGCGCCAGCAGCTCCGCACCACAGGGGGACACCGGGGAGCTGTTTTTT.

The rearrangement joins TRBV5-5 to TRBJ1-5; tentatively, D is TRBD1 (5 bases). Germline assignment: CDR1 SGHKS and CDR2 YYEKEE (reference sequence). This CDR3 has 15 amino acids. Trimming removed 4 bases from V and 0 bases from J, with 11 bases in between. This CDR3 is CASSGGTASNQPQHF. CDR3 DNA sequence: TGTGCCAGCAGCGGCGGGACGGCTAGCAATCAGCCCCAGCATTTT.

Only a few counts were recorded for this clonotype. This chain uses TRBV5-1 with TRBJ1-1; D possibly corresponds to TRBD1 (5 bases). This CDR3 comprises 11 residues. CDR1 and CDR2 from the germline V gene are SGHRS and YFSETQ. The germline V and J ends were trimmed by 6 bases and 8 bases, with 11 bases remaining between them. The CDR3 coding sequence is TGCGCCAGCACAGGGCAGGCAGAAGCTTTCTTT. This encodes CASTGQAEAFF. Full variable domain (outside the CDR3, taken from reference TRBV5-1 and TRBJ1-1): KAGVTQTPRYLIKTRGQQVTLSCSPISGHRSVSWYQQTPGQGLQFLFEYFSETQRNKGNFPGRFSGRQFSNSRSEMNVSTLELGDSALYLCASTGQAEAFFGQGTRLTVV.

The CDR3 loop reads CASSQDFMRISGNTIYF. The CDR3 DNA follows: TGCGCCAGCAGCCAAGATTTTATGCGGATCTCTGGAAACACCATATATTTT. The chain carries TRBV4-3 and TRBJ1-3; D unresolved. V was shortened by 0 bases and J by 0 bases, with 12 bases between the two germline ends. Germline CDR1 and CDR2: LGHNA and YSLEER. CDR3 length equals 17 residues.

The rearrangement joins TRBV30 to TRBJ1-2; D remains unclear. The CDR3 spans 13 residues. Trimming left V 5 bases short and J 1 base short, with 11 bases between. Germline values: CDR1 GTSNPN, CDR2 SVGIG (reference sequence). CDR3: CAWALGINYGYTF. The CDR3 DNA sequence: TGTGCCTGGGCTTTAGGGATTAACTATGGCTACACCTTC.

The CDR3 nucleotides are TGTGCCACCAGTGATCCCATCTCGGGGAATGAGCAGTTCTTC. The encoded protein is CATSDPISGNEQFF. The chain links TRBV24-1 to TRBJ2-1; D may be TRBD2 (5 bases). Trimming cost V 3 bases and J 7 bases, with 12 bases left between them. This CDR3 contains 14 residues. The germline V gene has CDR1 KGHDR and CDR2 SFDVKD.

The rearrangement joins TRBV7-9 to TRBJ2-1; D tentatively fits TRBD1 or TRBD2 (5 bases each). The CDR3 totals 15 residues. Trimming took 3 bases from V and 9 from J, leaving 18 bases between them. Germline V gives CDR1 SEHNR, CDR2 FQNEAQ (reference sequence). CDR3 in DNA: TGTGCCAGCAGCTTTTTTCCTAGTACTGGGGGTGAGCAGTTCTTC. Its protein product is CASSFFPSTGGEQFF. Full variable domain (outside the CDR3, taken from reference TRBV7-9 and TRBJ2-1): DTGVSQNPRHKITKRGQNVTFRCDPISEHNRLYWYRQTLGQGPEFLTYFQNEAQLEKSRLLSDRFSAERPKGSFSTLEIQRTEQGDSAMYLCASSFFPSTGGEQFFGPGTRLTVL.

This chain joins TRBV24-1 and TRBJ2-5, with TRBD1 matching over 8 bases. The germline CDR1 and CDR2 sequences are KGHDR and SFDVKD. The CDR3 is 15 amino acids. J lost 4 bases, V lost 4 bases, and 7 bases had no gene match. For the CDR3, the DNA is TGTGCCACCAGTGACCCCGGACAGGGAGGAGAGACCCAGTACTTC. This codes for CATSDPGQGGETQYF.

This clonotype was detected a few times. The V gene is TRBV10-2, the J gene TRBJ2-3; D may be TRBD2 (6 bases). There are 14 residues in the CDR3. CDR1 WSHSY and CDR2 SAAADI come from the germline V gene. V lost 2 bases, J lost 1 base, and 7 bases lay in between. CDR3 loop: CASSEPGGTDTQYF. The CDR3 DNA sequence: TGCGCCAGCAGTGAGCCGGGGGGCACAGATACGCAGTATTTT.

The chain couples TRBV9 to TRBJ2-7; 12 positions match TRBD1. Germline V gene sequence: CDR1 SGDLS, CDR2 YYNGEE. Trimming cost V 3 bases and J 5 bases; bases outside gene matches: 3. This CDR3 has 14 residues. The CDR3 sequence is CASSEGQGANEQYF. Written as DNA, the CDR3 is TGTGCCAGCAGCGAGGGACAGGGGGCCAACGAGCAGTACTTC.

This sequence joins TRBV5-1 and TRBJ2-7; a weak D match, TRBD1 (6 bases). The CDR3 is made up of 17 amino acids. CDR1 and CDR2 from the germline V gene are SGHRS and YFSETQ. Trimming cost V 4 bases and J 2 bases, with 22 bases left between them. This CDR3 reads CASSLGMIRGQTYEQYF. The CDR3 coding sequence is TGCGCCAGCAGCCTGGGGATGATCAGGGGCCAAACCTACGAGCAGTACTTC.

The gene calls are TRBV24-1 and TRBJ2-1; 9 bases are a match to TRBD2. Germline CDR1 reads KGHDR; CDR2 reads SFDVKD. The CDR3 sequence is 15 residues long. V dropped 9 bases and J dropped 6; count of bases not matched to a gene: 11. The CDR3: CATGTPGLAVNEQFF. The DNA of the CDR3 is TGTGCCACCGGGACTCCGGGACTAGCAGTCAATGAGCAGTTCTTC.

The chain uses TRBV6-6 and TRBJ1-1, with unresolved D. Germline V CDR1 and CDR2: MNHNY, SVGAGI (reference sequence). Between the trimmed V and J ends, which lost 6 bases and 7 bases, there was a span of 15 bases. The CDR3 consists of 13 residues. The CDR3 DNA reads as TGTGCCAGCAGACGACGGAGCCCGGATGAAGCTTTCTTT. This codes for CASRRRSPDEAFF.

This clonotype has just one count. The chain is built from TRBV29-1 and TRBJ1-1; 10 bases line up with TRBD1. This CDR3 contains 14 residues. V shed 4 bases and J 1 base; nucleotides not matched to a gene: 3. CDR1 SQVTM and CDR2 ANQGSEA come from the germline V gene. The CDR3 sequence: CSVGRTGGNTEAFF. The CDR3 coding sequence is TGCAGCGTTGGCCGGACAGGGGGGAACACTGAAGCTTTCTTT.

This sequence joins TRBV5-1 and TRBJ2-7; 9 positions match TRBD1. The length of the CDR3 is 14 residues. J gave up 6 bases and V 4 bases, and 8 bases lay outside the gene matches. The germline CDR1 and CDR2 sequences are SGHRS and YFSETQ. The CDR3 region is CASSRGDRVTEQYF. CDR3 DNA: TGCGCCAGCAGCCGGGGGGACAGGGTAACCGAGCAGTACTTC.

V usage is TRBV12-3 or TRBV12-4 and J usage is TRBJ2-4, with D possibly TRBD1 on 6 matching bases. This CDR3 contains 15 residues. Between the trimmed V and J ends, which lost 6 bases and 3 bases, there was a span of 15 bases. CDR3 DNA sequence: TGTGCCAGCAGCTCTCAGGGGACGTACAAAAACATTCAGTACTTC. It specifies CASSSQGTYKNIQYF.

V gene TRBV25-1 combines with J gene TRBJ2-2; tentative D call: TRBD1 (6 bases). V was trimmed by 3 bases and J by 6 bases, leaving 8 bases between them. The germline gives CDR1 MGHDK, CDR2 SYGVNS. The CDR3 has 13 amino acids. CDR3 protein: CASSEQGPGELFF. CDR3 DNA sequence: TGTGCCAGCAGTGAGCAGGGGCCCGGGGAGCTGTTTTTT.

This clonotype was recorded a few times. CDR3 region: CASSWGQRTYEQYF. The CDR3 DNA reads as TGTGCCAGCAGCTGGGGACAGAGAACCTACGAGCAGTACTTC. The V and J genes are TRBV7-2 and TRBJ2-7, with TRBD1 identical over 7 bases. CDR1 and CDR2 from the germline V gene are SGHTA and FQGNSA. The CDR3 covers 14 residues. Trimming took 4 bases from V and 2 from J; bases not matched to a gene: 5.

The chain is built from TRBV20-1 and TRBJ1-2; weak D call: TRBD1 (6 bases). Germline V lookup: CDR1 DFQATT, CDR2 SNEGSKA (reference sequence). This CDR3 spans 12 amino acids. CDR3 protein: CRGGAGDHGYTF. In DNA, the CDR3 is TGCAGGGGAGGGGCAGGGGATCATGGCTACACCTTC.

In this sample, this clonotype turned up a few times. This chain links TRBV29-1 with TRBJ2-7; D not resolved. Germline V CDR1 and CDR2: SQVTM, ANQGSEA. The CDR3 contains 11 residues. Trimming cost V 4 bases and J 4 bases, with 8 bases left between them. The CDR3 nucleotides read TGCAGCGTTGCCACGGTTTACGAGCAGTACTTC. Translating gives CSVATVYEQYF.

Written as DNA, the CDR3 is TGTGCCAGCAGCTTAGTTGGGACCCTAAGCACAGATACGCAGTATTTT. Protein: CASSLVGTLSTDTQYF. The rearrangement uses TRBV7-2 and TRBJ2-3; D may correspond to TRBD1 or TRBD2 (5 bases each). This CDR3 comprises 16 residues. V lost 1 base and J 0 bases, leaving 11 bases between the germline ends. Germline V gives CDR1 SGHTA, CDR2 FQGNSA.

V usage is TRBV20-1 and J usage is TRBJ2-1; weak D call: TRBD2 (5 bases). V was pared by 1 base and J by 5 bases, with 12 bases between. The CDR3 covers 14 residues. Germline CDR1 is DFQATT and CDR2 is SNEGSKA (reference sequence). CDR3 region: CSARGSLGDNEQFF. For the CDR3, the DNA is TGCAGTGCTAGAGGTAGTCTGGGAGACAATGAGCAGTTCTTC.

This clonotype showed up just a few times. The chain couples TRBV29-1 to TRBJ1-1; the D gene is possibly TRBD1 (5 bases). This CDR3 region has 14 residues. Germline assignment: CDR1 SQVTM and CDR2 ANQGSEA. DNA for the CDR3: TGCAGGGTGGGGCAGGGCGCGATGAACACTGAAGCTTTCTTT. This translates into CRVGQGAMNTEAFF.

V and J are TRBV20-1 and TRBJ1-4; TRBD1 matches at 7 bases. In germline, CDR1 is DFQATT, CDR2 SNEGSKA (reference sequence). CDR3 size: 15 residues. The junction had 11 bases not matched to a gene; V was cut back by 2 bases and J by 8 bases. In DNA form, the CDR3 reads TGCAGTGCTAGATCCGACAGGGCTGATAAAGAAAAACTGTTTTTT. This translates into CSARSDRADKEKLFF.